These 25 T cell receptor beta chains came from one sample sequenced in a study of cytomegalovirus exposure and HLA in healthy donors. The PCR had 60 Vbeta and 13 Jbeta primers. Sequenced by immunoSEQ multiplex PCR; TCRdb stores in-frame clones only, minus some. In the table there are 100,000 to 150,000 clones, roughly 69% of which are singletons. Input material: PBMCs. These receptors were obtained from a human donor in good health.

The rearrangement joins TRBV5-1 to TRBJ2-3; D remains unclear. Trimming cost V 5 bases and J 3 bases, with 13 bases left between them. This CDR3 has 14 residues. Germline CDR1 SGHRS, CDR2 YFSETQ. The CDR3 DNA sequence: TGCGCCAGCAGTGGTGAGAGAGAAACAGATACGCAGTATTTT. The encoded protein is CASSGERETDTQYF. Full variable domain (remainder filled in from reference TRBV5-1 and TRBJ2-3): KAGVTQTPRYLIKTRGQQVTLSCSPISGHRSVSWYQQTPGQGLQFLFEYFSETQRNKGNFPGRFSGRQFSNSRSEMNVSTLELGDSALYLCASSGERETDTQYFGPGTRLTVL.

V is TRBV5-4 and J is TRBJ1-1; 7 positions agree with TRBD1. Germline CDR1 SGHNT, CDR2 YYREEE (reference sequence). CDR3 size: 15 residues. V lost 2 bases and J lost 5; bases outside the gene matches: 9. CDR3 DNA: TGTGCCAGCAGCTTTTTCGACAGGGCGAGGACTGAAGCTTTCTTT. It yields the protein CASSFFDRARTEAFF. The full variable domain, completed using reference TRBV5-4 and TRBJ1-1, is ETGVTQSPTHLIKTRGQQVTLRCSSQSGHNTVSWYQQALGQGPQFIFQYYREEENGRGNFPPRFSGLQFPNYSSELNVNALELDDSALYLCASSFFDRARTEAFFGQGTRLTVV.

This clone has a single count. The rearrangement joins TRBV5-1 to TRBJ2-5, with D maybe TRBD1 (5 bases). V dropped 0 bases and J dropped 5 bases, with 11 bases sitting between them. Germline V gene data show CDR1 as SGHRS and CDR2 as YFSETQ. This CDR3 has 14 residues. CDR3 in DNA: TGCGCCAGCAGCTTGGGGTCAGGGAAGGAGACCCAGTACTTC. Its protein product is CASSLGSGKETQYF.

V and J are TRBV11-2 and TRBJ2-1; 8 bases are shared with TRBD2. Germline V gene data show CDR1 as SGHAT and CDR2 as FQNNGV. Trimming removed 2 bases from V and 4 bases from J; junction bases left unmatched: 7. The CDR3 covers 16 residues. The CDR3 coding sequence is TGTGCCAGCAGCTTATCTCTGGCGGGAGGATACAATGAGCAGTTCTTC. It specifies CASSLSLAGGYNEQFF.

This chain links TRBV6-5 with TRBJ2-7; TRBD2 is a possible D gene (6 bases). Germline loops: CDR1 MNHEY, CDR2 SVGAGI. The CDR3 covers 11 residues. V was clipped by 8 bases and J by 4 bases, with 9 bases between them. The CDR3 DNA follows: TGTGCCAGCCACGGGGGATACGAGCAGTACTTC. Its translation: CASHGGYEQYF.

This chain joins TRBV5-4 and TRBJ2-2; TRBD1 might be the D (6 bases). The germline V gene encodes CDR1 SGHNT and CDR2 YYREEE (reference sequence). With 2 bases removed from V and 4 bases from J, the gap between germline ends came to 12 bases. There are 15 residues in the CDR3. The chain's CDR3 is CASSFLTGPTGELFF. CDR3 nucleotide sequence: TGTGCCAGCAGCTTTTTGACAGGCCCCACCGGGGAGCTGTTTTTT.

This rearrangement joins TRBV5-4 to TRBJ2-3, with TRBD2 matching 8 bases. Germline V gene data show CDR1 as SGHNT and CDR2 as YYREEE (reference sequence). The trim removed 1 base at V and 10 bases at J, leaving 5 bases unmatched. CDR3 length equals 13 residues. The CDR3 spells CASSLRGGPAQYF. Written as DNA, the CDR3 is TGTGCCAGCAGCTTGCGGGGGGGGCCGGCGCAGTATTTT.

This clone was detected only a few times. The CDR3 DNA reads as TGTGCCAGCAGCCAAGAAAATTGGGGGACTAGCGGGAGCGAGCAGTACTTC. Protein: CASSQENWGTSGSEQYF. V gene TRBV14 combines with J gene TRBJ2-7, with TRBD2 matching 14 bases. CDR1 is SGHDN and CDR2 is FVKESK in the germline V gene. J was trimmed by 6 bases and V by 0 bases; bases with no gene match: 7. The CDR3 runs to 17 residues.

The J gene is TRBJ2-7, the V gene TRBV2; TRBD1 aligns across 9 bases. The germline V gene has CDR1 SNHLY and CDR2 FYNNEI. This CDR3 has 17 residues. V lost 8 bases to trimming and J lost 6 bases; unmatched junction nucleotides: 20. CDR3 residues: CASGHSQGAFGGREQYF. CDR3 coding DNA: TGTGCCAGCGGACACTCACAGGGGGCGTTTGGTGGACGCGAGCAGTACTTC.

CDR3 sequence (DNA): TGTGCCAGCAGCTGGACAGGGAGAGCTTTCTTT. Translation gives CASSWTGRAFF. V is TRBV11-2 and J is TRBJ1-1; 8 nucleotides match TRBD1. The germline V gene encodes CDR1 SGHAT and CDR2 FQNNGV. The CDR3 length is 11 residues. With 4 bases clipped from V and 10 bases from J, the junction kept 2 bases outside the gene matches. The full variable domain, in which reference TRBV11-2 and TRBJ1-1 provide the parts outside the CDR3, is EAGVAQSPRYKIIEKRQSVAFWCNPISGHATLYWYQQILGQGPKLLIQFQNNGVVDDSQLPKDRFSAERLKGVDSTLKIQPAKLEDSAVYLCASSWTGRAFFGQGTRLTVV.

V is TRBV30 and J is TRBJ1-1; D unresolved. Germline assignment: CDR1 GTSNPN and CDR2 SVGIG (reference sequence). The CDR3 spans 13 residues. Deletions cut 4 bases from V and 6 bases from J, with 15 bases between. In DNA form, the CDR3 reads TGTGCCTGGATAGGTCGTTGGGCAGCTGAAGCTTTCTTT. It is translated as CAWIGRWAAEAFF.

This chain joins TRBV27 and TRBJ1-1; D unclear. V shed 0 bases and J shed 6 bases, with 14 bases lying between them. The CDR3 contains 15 residues. CDR1 and CDR2 from the germline V gene are MNHEY and SMNVEV (reference sequence). In DNA, the CDR3 is TGTGCCAGCAGTTTATCTGGGAGATTGTCCGCTGAAGCTTTCTTT. Translation gives CASSLSGRLSAEAFF.

This chain links TRBV19 with TRBJ2-5, with a possible D match to TRBD1 (5 bases). This CDR3 comprises 13 residues. The germline gives CDR1 LNHDA, CDR2 SQIVND (reference sequence). V was pared by 1 base and J by 4 bases, with 7 bases between. CDR3 amino acids: CASSIGGSETQYF. CDR3 nucleotide sequence: TGTGCCAGTAGTATAGGGGGCTCAGAGACCCAGTACTTC.

The gene calls are TRBV19 and TRBJ2-1, with 7 bases lining up with TRBD1. Trimming removed 7 bases from V and 0 bases from J; junction bases left unmatched: 6. CDR3 length: 15 residues. The germline V gene encodes CDR1 LNHDA and CDR2 SQIVND (reference sequence). In nucleotides, the CDR3 is TGTGCCAGTACCAGGGACAGAGACTCCTACAATGAGCAGTTCTTC. Its protein product is CASTRDRDSYNEQFF. Supplemented by reference TRBV19 and TRBJ2-1, the full variable domain reads DGGITQSPKYLFRKEGQNVTLSCEQNLNHDAMYWYRQDPGQGLRLIYYSQIVNDFQKGDIAEGYSVSREKKESFPLTVTSAQKNPTAFYLCASTRDRDSYNEQFFGPGTRLTVL.

This clone was counted once. V usage is TRBV2 and J usage is TRBJ1-1; D gene ambiguous. V was cut by 6 bases and J by 1 base, with 12 bases left in between. The CDR3 is 14 amino acids. Germline-derived CDR1 and CDR2 are SNHLY and FYNNEI. The CDR3 nucleotides are TGTGCCAGCAGGGGCCCACAAGAGAACACTGAAGCTTTCTTT. Translation: CASRGPQENTEAFF. The whole variable domain, remainder taken from reference TRBV2 and TRBJ1-1, is EPEVTQTPSHQVTQMGQEVILRCVPISNHLYFYWYRQILGQKVEFLVSFYNNEISEKSEIFDDQFSVERPDGSNFTLKIRSTKLEDSAMYFCASRGPQENTEAFFGQGTRLTVV.

The rearrangement links TRBV4-3 to TRBJ1-6, with TRBD1 identical over 8 bases. The CDR3 has 16 amino acids. Germline loops: CDR1 LGHNA, CDR2 YSLEER. V trimming: 0 bases; J trimming: 4 bases; junction bases outside the gene matches: 2. CDR3 bases: TGCGCCAGCAGCCAAGAGGACAGGGTTTATAATTCACCCCTCCACTTT. It encodes CASSQEDRVYNSPLHF.

V usage is TRBV15 and J usage is TRBJ2-1, with 7 bases lining up with TRBD2. The ends lost 5 bases at V and 5 bases at J; junction bases unmatched: 6. The V gene's germline CDR1 is LNHNV and CDR2 YYDKDF (reference sequence). The CDR3 loop spans 14 amino acids. The CDR3 reads CATSPAGWNNEQFF. The CDR3 nucleotides read TGTGCCACCAGCCCAGCGGGATGGAACAATGAGCAGTTCTTC.

The chain carries TRBV28 and TRBJ2-7; perhaps TRBD2 as D (5 bases). From germline, CDR1 is MDHEN and CDR2 SYDVKM. This CDR3 spans 12 amino acids. The CDR3 DNA follows: TGTTCGTGTGCGGGCACGACCTACGAGCAGTACTTC. It codes for CSCAGTTYEQYF.

This clone was counted only a few times. CDR3 DNA: TGTGCCAGCAGCGCCCCCGGGACTAGCGGGTCTTCTAGCACAGATACGCAGTATTTT. Translating gives CASSAPGTSGSSSTDTQYF. The chain recombines TRBV9 with TRBJ2-3; 12 bases line up with TRBD2. Germline assignment: CDR1 SGDLS and CDR2 YYNGEE. The CDR3 sequence is 19 residues long. With V trimmed by 3 bases and J by 0 bases, 11 bases remained unmatched.

The chain employs TRBV30 and TRBJ2-5; 7 nucleotides agree with TRBD2. The CDR3 contains 14 residues. After removal of 3 bases from V and 4 bases from J, the junction contained 8 bases not matched to a gene. The V gene's germline CDR1 is GTSNPN and CDR2 SVGIG (reference sequence). The CDR3 is CAWRVPGGGETQYF. The CDR3 nucleotides read TGTGCCTGGAGGGTGCCGGGCGGGGGAGAGACCCAGTACTTC. The whole variable domain, filled in from reference TRBV30 and TRBJ2-5, reads SQTIHQWPATLVQPVGSPLSLECTVEGTSNPNLYWYRQAAGRGLQLLFYSVGIGQISSEVPQNLSASRPQDRQFILSSKKLLLSDSGFYLCAWRVPGGGETQYFGPGTRLLVL.

This chain connects TRBV19 to TRBJ2-7, with D possibly matching TRBD2 (5 bases). The CDR3 extends over 14 amino acids. CDR1 and CDR2 from the germline V gene are LNHDA and SQIVND (reference sequence). Trimming removed 3 bases from V and 2 bases from J, with 11 bases in between. In nucleotides, the CDR3 is TGTGCCAGTAGTATGTTTAGCGTACCCTACGAGCAGTACTTC. Amino acid sequence: CASSMFSVPYEQYF.

The V call is TRBV19, the J call TRBJ2-5; TRBD2 might be the D (6 bases). The ends were cut back, 5 bases at V and 13 bases at J, with 20 bases in the middle. Germline lookup yields CDR1 LNHDA and CDR2 SQIVND (reference sequence). The CDR3 consists of 13 residues. In DNA, the CDR3 is TGTGCCAGTAGTGCAGGATTAGGAGGGCCCCGGTACTTC. This gives the protein CASSAGLGGPRYF.

The chain uses TRBV21-1 and TRBJ1-1; TRBD1, the D gene given by the table, was not confirmed from the DNA. TRBV21-1 is described as a pseudogene. The CDR3 extends over 17 amino acids. The CDR3 sequence is CASSKGGRTGQNTEAFF. The CDR3 nucleotides are TGTGCCAGCAGCAAAGGGGGGAGGACAGGCCAAAACACTGAAGCTTTCTTT.

The chain uses TRBV21-1 and TRBJ1-2. TRBV21-1 is listed as a pseudogene. CDR3 size: 13 residues. The chain's CDR3 is CASSKAAGLGYTF. CDR3 DNA sequence: TGTGCCAGCAGCAAAGCGGCGGGCCTTGGCTACACCTTC.

This clone was seen just once. V gene TRBV5-1 combines with J gene TRBJ2-2, with 8 bases aligning to TRBD2. With 6 bases clipped from V and 0 bases from J, the junction kept 4 bases outside the gene matches. The CDR3 covers 15 residues. The germline CDR1 and CDR2 sequences are SGHRS and YFSETQ. The CDR3 is CASKLAESNTGELFF. CDR3 nucleotides: TGCGCCAGCAAACTAGCGGAATCGAACACCGGGGAGCTGTTTTTT.